Below are 18 T cell receptor beta chains sequenced from a single sample in a study of graft-versus-host responses after intestinal transplantation. Generated by immunoSEQ multiplex PCR, the TCRdb table keeps only in-frame clones and is missing some. The sample carries 90,000 to 120,000 clones, roughly 90% recorded once. Their antigens are not known. The sequenced sample was unstimulated CD4+ T cells sorted from spleen or lymph node cells, obtained before transplant. The receptors come from a human donor who was the organ donor for an intestinal transplant.

J is TRBJ2-1 and V is TRBV12-5; D could derive from TRBD1 or TRBD2 (6 bases each). There are 17 residues in the CDR3. The ends were cut back, 1 base at V and 4 bases at J, with 17 bases in the middle. In germline, CDR1 is LGHNT, CDR2 FRNRAP. The CDR3 nucleotides read TGTGCTAGTGGTTTGGGGACAGCTTTCGGGGGATACAATGAGCAGTTCTTC. Translation: CASGLGTAFGGYNEQFF.

The J gene is TRBJ1-1, the V gene TRBV6-1; no clear D gene. V was clipped by 5 bases and J by 1 base, with 5 bases between them. The length of the CDR3 is 12 residues. Germline lookup yields CDR1 MNHNS and CDR2 SASEGT. CDR3 sequence (DNA): TGTGCCAGCAGTCGGGGGAACACTGAAGCTTTCTTT. Translated, it gives CASSRGNTEAFF.

This clone was detected only a few times. The chain carries TRBV7-9 and TRBJ2-1; a weak D match, TRBD2 (5 bases). The germline V and J ends were trimmed by 3 bases and 0 bases, with 12 bases remaining between them. This CDR3 is 16 amino acids long. Germline V CDR1 and CDR2: SEHNR, FQNEAQ (reference sequence). The CDR3 bases are TGTGCCAGCAGCTTCATCTCCCTAGCCTCCTACAATGAGCAGTTCTTC. Translation: CASSFISLASYNEQFF. Full variable domain (remainder filled in from reference TRBV7-9 and TRBJ2-1): DTGVSQNPRHKITKRGQNVTFRCDPISEHNRLYWYRQTLGQGPEFLTYFQNEAQLEKSRLLSDRFSAERPKGSFSTLEIQRTEQGDSAMYLCASSFISLASYNEQFFGPGTRLTVL.

V is TRBV11-3 and J is TRBJ2-7; 9 bases agree with TRBD2. V was clipped by 1 base and J by 4 bases; unmatched bases: 8. CDR3 length equals 16 residues. Per the germline V gene, CDR1 is SGHNT and CDR2 is YENEEA. The DNA for the CDR3 is TGTGCCAGCAGCTTAGGCTTAGCGGGAGTGTGGTACGAGCAGTACTTC. It specifies CASSLGLAGVWYEQYF.

The genes are TRBV10-3 and TRBJ2-1; D is uncertain. The CDR3 covers 13 residues. Germline-derived CDR1 and CDR2 are ENHRY and SYGVKD. The V and J ends lost 4 bases and 8 bases respectively, with 12 bases between them. CDR3 sequence: CAISVEEIDEQFF. In DNA form, the CDR3 reads TGTGCCATCAGTGTCGAGGAGATCGATGAGCAGTTCTTC.

This chain connects TRBV29-1 to TRBJ2-6, with TRBD1 as a possible D gene (5 bases). V lost 6 bases and J lost 2, with 8 bases in between. Germline V gives CDR1 SQVTM, CDR2 ANQGSEA. The CDR3 totals 13 residues. For the CDR3, the DNA is TGCAGCGTCTCCAGGGCTGGGGCCAACGTCCTGACTTTC. Its translation: CSVSRAGANVLTF.

This clone occurred once. This chain uses TRBV11-2 with TRBJ2-2; the D gene is possibly TRBD1 (6 bases). In germline, CDR1 is SGHAT, CDR2 FQNNGV. V gave up 5 bases and J gave up 4 bases, with 11 bases separating them. The CDR3 runs to 14 residues. As DNA, the CDR3 is TGTGCCAGCAGCCGGGACATGGGCACCGGGGAGCTGTTTTTT. Translated: CASSRDMGTGELFF. Combining the CDR3 with reference TRBV11-2 and TRBJ2-2 gives the whole variable domain EAGVAQSPRYKIIEKRQSVAFWCNPISGHATLYWYQQILGQGPKLLIQFQNNGVVDDSQLPKDRFSAERLKGVDSTLKIQPAKLEDSAVYLCASSRDMGTGELFFGEGSRLTVL.

The chain is built from TRBV30 and TRBJ2-1; 8 bases are a match to TRBD2. The CDR3 consists of 14 residues. J gave up 3 bases and V 8 bases, and 9 bases lay outside the gene matches. Germline CDR1 and CDR2: GTSNPN and SVGIG (reference sequence). The CDR3 DNA sequence: TGTGCCGTGACAGAGGGACTAGGCTACAATGAGCAGTTCTTC. Encoded protein: CAVTEGLGYNEQFF.

This rearrangement joins TRBV19 to TRBJ2-7; D possibly matches TRBD1 or TRBD2 (6 bases each). Looked up from germline, CDR1 is LNHDA and CDR2 is SQIVND (reference sequence). V shed 2 bases and J shed 3 bases, with 20 bases lying between them. This CDR3 is 17 amino acids long. In DNA, the CDR3 is TGTGCCAGTAGTATATTCACAGGGACCACTAGCATCTACGAGCAGTACTTC. This gives the protein CASSIFTGTTSIYEQYF.

The chain links TRBV6-5 to TRBJ1-2; D possibly corresponds to TRBD1 (6 bases). CDR3 size: 15 residues. V was trimmed by 0 bases and J by 5 bases, leaving 13 bases between them. Germline CDR1 reads MNHEY; CDR2 reads SVGAGI. The CDR3 loop is CASSYSYREGYGYTF. CDR3 sequence (DNA): TGTGCCAGCAGTTACTCGTACAGGGAAGGGTATGGCTACACCTTC.

This chain uses TRBV27 with TRBJ1-1; D may be TRBD1 (5 bases). V dropped 0 bases and J dropped 4 bases, with 12 bases sitting between them. There are 15 residues in the CDR3. CDR1 is MNHEY and CDR2 is SMNVEV in the germline V gene (reference sequence). CDR3 sequence: CASSLSGVVGTEAFF. The CDR3 DNA reads TGTGCCAGCAGTTTATCAGGGGTGGTGGGCACTGAAGCTTTCTTT.

The gene calls are TRBV5-1 and TRBJ2-6; D gene unclear. The V end lost 0 bases, the J end lost 3 bases, and 13 bases lay between the germline ends. The germline CDR1 and CDR2 sequences are SGHRS and YFSETQ. CDR3 length: 17 amino acids. CDR3 protein: CASSLAVLGLGANVLTF. The CDR3 DNA follows: TGCGCCAGCAGCTTGGCCGTTTTGGGTCTTGGGGCCAACGTCCTGACTTTC.

This chain's CDR3 is CSARGVREQFF. The CDR3 nucleotides read TGCAGTGCTAGAGGAGTACGGGAGCAGTTCTTC. The V call is TRBV20-1, the J call TRBJ2-1, with D uncertain. The CDR3 length is 11 residues. Per the germline V gene, CDR1 is DFQATT and CDR2 is SNEGSKA (reference sequence). Deletions cut 1 base from V and 10 bases from J, with 8 bases between.

This clone was picked up a small number of times. The chain uses TRBV5-1 and TRBJ1-1, with 7 bases matching TRBD1. This CDR3 contains 16 residues. V lost 4 bases and J lost 5; bases outside the gene matches: 14. Germline V gene data show CDR1 as SGHRS and CDR2 as YFSETQ. The CDR3 here is CASSRGQGGGYTEAFF. The CDR3 DNA reads as TGCGCCAGCAGCCGAGGGCAGGGGGGAGGATATACTGAAGCTTTCTTT.

This chain joins TRBV7-3 and TRBJ2-1; D remains ambiguous. The CDR3 has 14 residues. The germline CDR1 and CDR2 sequences are SGHTA and FQGTGA. V dropped 3 bases and J dropped 4 bases, with 10 bases sitting between them. The CDR3 protein is CASSFPRGYNEQFF. Here the CDR3 DNA reads TGTGCCAGCAGCTTCCCCCGAGGTTACAATGAGCAGTTCTTC.

This clone has a single count. The chain employs TRBV10-3 and TRBJ2-3, with 9 bases fitting TRBD2. The J segment lost 9 bases and the V segment lost 4 bases, leaving 5 bases of the junction unmatched. The CDR3 runs to 13 residues. The germline CDR1 and CDR2 sequences are ENHRY and SYGVKD. The CDR3 loop is CAISVAGVITQYF. The CDR3, as DNA: TGTGCCATCAGTGTAGCGGGAGTAATAACGCAGTATTTT.

This chain joins TRBV7-8 and TRBJ2-3, with TRBD2 matching 8 bases. Looked up from germline, CDR1 is SGHVS and CDR2 is FQNEAQ. The CDR3 runs 17 residues. Unmatched junction bases numbered 12, after V lost 7 bases and J lost 0 bases. The CDR3 DNA reads as TGTGCCAGCAACCCGTGGGAAGCGGGAGAAAGCACAGATACGCAGTATTTT. It translates to CASNPWEAGESTDTQYF. Together with reference TRBV7-8 and TRBJ2-3, the CDR3 gives the full variable domain: GAGVSQSPRYKVAKRGQDVALRCDPISGHVSLFWYQQALGQGPEFLTYFQNEAQLDKSGLPSDRFFAERPEGSVSTLKIQRTQQEDSAVYLCASNPWEAGESTDTQYFGPGTRLTVL.

CDR3 in amino acids: CASSETSATYEQYF. In nucleotides, the CDR3 is TGTGCCAGCAGTGAAACTAGCGCCACCTACGAGCAGTACTTC. The chain links TRBV2 to TRBJ2-7, with 7 bases aligning to TRBD2. The CDR3 length is 14 residues. CDR1 SNHLY and CDR2 FYNNEI come from the germline V gene. V shed 2 bases and J 2 bases; nucleotides not matched to a gene: 3.